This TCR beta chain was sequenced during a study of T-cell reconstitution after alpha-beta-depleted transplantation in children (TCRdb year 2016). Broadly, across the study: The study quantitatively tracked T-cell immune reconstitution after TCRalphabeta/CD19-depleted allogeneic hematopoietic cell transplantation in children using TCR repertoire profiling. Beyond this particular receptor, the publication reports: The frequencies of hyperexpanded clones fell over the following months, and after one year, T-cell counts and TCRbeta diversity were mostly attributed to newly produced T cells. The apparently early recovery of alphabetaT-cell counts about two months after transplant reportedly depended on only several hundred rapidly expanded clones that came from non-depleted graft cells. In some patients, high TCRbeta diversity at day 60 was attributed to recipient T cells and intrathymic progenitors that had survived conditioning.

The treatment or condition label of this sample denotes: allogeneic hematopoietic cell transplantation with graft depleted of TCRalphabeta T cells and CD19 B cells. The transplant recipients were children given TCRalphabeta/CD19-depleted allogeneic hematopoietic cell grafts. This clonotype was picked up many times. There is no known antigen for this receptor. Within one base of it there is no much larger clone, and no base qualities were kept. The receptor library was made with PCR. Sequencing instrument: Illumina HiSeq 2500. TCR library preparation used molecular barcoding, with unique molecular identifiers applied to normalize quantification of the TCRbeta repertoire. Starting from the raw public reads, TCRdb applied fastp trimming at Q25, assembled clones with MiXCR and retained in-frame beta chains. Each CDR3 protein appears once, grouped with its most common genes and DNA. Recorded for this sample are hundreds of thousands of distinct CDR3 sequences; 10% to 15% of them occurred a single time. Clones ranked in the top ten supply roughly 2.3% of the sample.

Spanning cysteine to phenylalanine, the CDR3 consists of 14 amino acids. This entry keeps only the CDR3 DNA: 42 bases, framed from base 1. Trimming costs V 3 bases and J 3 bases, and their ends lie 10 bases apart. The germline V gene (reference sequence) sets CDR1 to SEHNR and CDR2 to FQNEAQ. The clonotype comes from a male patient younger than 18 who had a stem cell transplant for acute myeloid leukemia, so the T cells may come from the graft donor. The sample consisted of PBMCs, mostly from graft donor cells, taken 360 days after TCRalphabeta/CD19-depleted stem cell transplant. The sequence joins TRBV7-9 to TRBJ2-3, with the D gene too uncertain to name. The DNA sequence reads TGTGCCAGCAGCTTTTCTTCGGTAACAGATACGCAGTATTTT. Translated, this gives CASSFSSVTDTQYF. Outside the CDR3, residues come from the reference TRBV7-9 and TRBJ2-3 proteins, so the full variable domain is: DTGVSQNPRHKITKRGQNVTFRCDPISEHNRLYWYRQTLGQGPEFLTYFQNEAQLEKSRLLSDRFSAERPKGSFSTLEIQRTEQGDSAMYLCASSFSSVTDTQYFGPGTRLTVL.